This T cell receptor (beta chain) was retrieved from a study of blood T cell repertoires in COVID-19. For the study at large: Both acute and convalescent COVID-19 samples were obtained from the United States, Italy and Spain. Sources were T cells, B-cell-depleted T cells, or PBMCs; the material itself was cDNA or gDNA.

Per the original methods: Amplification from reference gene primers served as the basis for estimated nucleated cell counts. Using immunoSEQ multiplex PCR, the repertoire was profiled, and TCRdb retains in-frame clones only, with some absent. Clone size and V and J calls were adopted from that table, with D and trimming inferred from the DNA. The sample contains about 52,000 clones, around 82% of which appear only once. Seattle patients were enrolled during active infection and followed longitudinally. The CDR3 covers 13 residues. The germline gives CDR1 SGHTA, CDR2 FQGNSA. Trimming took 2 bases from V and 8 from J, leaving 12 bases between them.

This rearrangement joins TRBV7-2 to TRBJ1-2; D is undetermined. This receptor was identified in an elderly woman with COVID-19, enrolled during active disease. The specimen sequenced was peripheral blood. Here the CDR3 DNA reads TGTGCCAGCAGCTTAATACTAGCGGGGGGCTACACCTTC. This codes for CASSLILAGGYTF.